This is a list of T cell receptor beta chains from one sample in a study of T cell responses to AZD1222 COVID-19 vaccine. Measured with immunoSEQ multiplex PCR; TCRdb has only the in-frame clones, and not every one. The sample lists roughly 170,000 clones, 91% occurring once. The sequencing here drew on peripheral blood, taken on day 0 of AZD1222 vaccination. These receptors were taken from an adult in good health. Each CDR3 is given with its conserved first and last residue. The D gene is left open where the match is weak. Clone size, where shown, is once, few, many, or a class for clones that have expanded.

TRBJ2-3 NA NA TRBV5-8 CASSWRGPSTDTQYF TGTGCCAGCAGCTGGCGGGGGCCAAGCACAGATACGCAGTATTTT
TRBJ1-1 TRBD1 NA TRBV28 CASSDWDRAPNTEAFF TGTGCCAGCAGTGATTGGGACAGAGCCCCGAACACTGAAGCTTTCTTT
TRBJ2-7 NA NA TRBV19 CASSAASGSYEQYF TGTGCCAGTAGTGCGGCTTCAGGCTCCTACGAGCAGTACTTC
TRBJ2-1 TRBD2 NA TRBV30 CACNSGGAIGDEQFF TGTGCCTGTAATAGCGGGGGGGCGATAGGCGATGAGCAGTTCTTC
TRBJ2-2 NA NA TRBV27 CASTLSPSYTGELFF TGTGCCAGCACCCTATCCCCCAGCTACACCGGGGAGCTGTTTTTT
TRBJ2-1 TRBD2 NA TRBV10-3 CATRSTTSGNNEQFF TGTGCCACCCGTAGTACGACTAGCGGGAACAATGAGCAGTTCTTC
TRBJ1-2 TRBD1 NA TRBV9 CASSAGTGKRVYGYTF TGTGCCAGCAGCGCTGGGACAGGGAAAAGGGTCTACGGCTACACCTTC
TRBJ2-1 NA once TRBV7-7 CASSLGAPPSNEQFF TGTGCCAGCAGCTTAGGAGCCCCCCCGAGTAATGAGCAGTTCTTC
TRBJ1-1 NA NA TRBV19 CAAGGDGSWAFF TGTGCCGCGGGGGGCGACGGGAGTTGGGCTTTCTTT
TRBJ2-7 NA NA TRBV27 CASSFSGRLIEQYF TGTGCCAGCAGTTTCTCCGGGAGACTCATCGAGCAGTACTTC
TRBJ2-5 NA NA TRBV7-2 CASSLEVTQYF TGTGCCAGCAGCTTGGAAGTGACCCAGTACTTC
TRBJ2-7 TRBD2 NA TRBV3-1/TRBV3-2 CASRGTSSTYEQYF TGTGCCAGCAGAGGGACTAGCTCCACCTACGAGCAGTACTTC
TRBJ1-2 NA NA TRBV28 CASSSGESVYTF TGTGCCAGCAGTTCTGGTGAAAGTGTCTACACCTTC
TRBJ2-2 TRBD2 NA TRBV15 CATSGDYNTGELFF TGTGCCACCAGCGGGGACTATAACACCGGGGAGCTGTTTTTT
TRBJ2-2 TRBD2 once TRBV4-3 CASSQAAGGSAGELFF TGCGCCAGCAGCCAAGCTGCGGGGGGCAGCGCCGGGGAGCTGTTTTTT
TRBJ1-2 TRBD1 few TRBV10-3 CAISDDGWTGGDGYTF TGTGCCATCAGTGATGATGGATGGACAGGGGGCGATGGCTACACCTTC
TRBJ1-2 NA NA TRBV4-3 CASSQEFGEGYTF TGCGCCAGCAGCCAAGAGTTCGGAGAAGGCTACACCTTC
TRBJ2-7 NA NA TRBV6-2/TRBV6-3 CASSRQARGQYF TGTGCCAGCAGCCGACAGGCTCGAGGGCAGTACTTC
TRBJ1-4 NA NA TRBV3-1/TRBV3-2 CASSARPGAEKLFF TGTGCCAGCAGTGCTCGACCGGGGGCCGAAAAACTGTTTTTT
TRBJ1-2 TRBD1 NA TRBV5-6 CASSLGQGAFGNYGYTF TGTGCCAGCAGCTTAGGACAGGGGGCTTTCGGTAACTATGGCTACACCTTC
TRBJ1-1 NA NA TRBV7-9 CAGEGRSNTEAFF TGTGCCGGAGAGGGACGGAGCAACACTGAAGCTTTCTTT
TRBJ1-4 TRBD1 NA TRBV4-3 CASSQPSSGTGPLGGEKLFF TGCGCCAGCAGCCAGCCGTCATCCGGGACAGGGCCCCTGGGTGGTGAAAAACTGTTTTTT
TRBJ2-3 NA NA TRBV27 CASSLGTAHTQYF TGTGCCAGCAGTTTGGGGACGGCACATACGCAGTATTTT
TRBJ2-1 TRBD2 NA TRBV6-2/TRBV6-3 CASSPRLAGFNEQFF TGTGCCAGCAGCCCGAGACTAGCTGGTTTTAATGAGCAGTTCTTC
TRBJ1-1 TRBD1 NA TRBV2 CASTVDRVNTEAFF TGTGCCAGCACCGTGGACAGGGTGAACACTGAAGCTTTCTTT
TRBJ1-4 NA NA TRBV12-3/TRBV12-4 CASKGLSNEKLFF TGTGCCAGCAAGGGACTCAGTAATGAAAAACTGTTTTTT
TRBJ2-7 TRBD1 NA TRBV5-1 CASSLSGGNEQYF TGCGCCAGCAGCTTGTCAGGGGGCAACGAGCAGTACTTC
TRBJ2-3 NA NA TRBV12-5 CASGLVGESPTGTQYF TGTGCTAGTGGTTTGGTGGGCGAAAGCCCCACGGGTACGCAGTATTTT